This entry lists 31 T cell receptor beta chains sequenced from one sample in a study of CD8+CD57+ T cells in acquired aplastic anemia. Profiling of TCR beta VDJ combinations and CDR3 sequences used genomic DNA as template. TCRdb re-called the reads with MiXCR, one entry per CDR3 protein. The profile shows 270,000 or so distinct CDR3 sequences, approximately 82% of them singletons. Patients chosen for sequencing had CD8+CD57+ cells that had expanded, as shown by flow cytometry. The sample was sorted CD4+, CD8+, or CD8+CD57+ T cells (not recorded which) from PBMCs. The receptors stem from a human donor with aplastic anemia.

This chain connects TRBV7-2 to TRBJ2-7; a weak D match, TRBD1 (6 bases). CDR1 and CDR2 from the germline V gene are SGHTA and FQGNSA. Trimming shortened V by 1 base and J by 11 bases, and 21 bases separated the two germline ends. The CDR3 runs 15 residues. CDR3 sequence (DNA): TGTGCCAGCAGCTTAGAGCTGACAGGCAACACTGAAGAGTACTTC. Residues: CASSLELTGNTEEYF.

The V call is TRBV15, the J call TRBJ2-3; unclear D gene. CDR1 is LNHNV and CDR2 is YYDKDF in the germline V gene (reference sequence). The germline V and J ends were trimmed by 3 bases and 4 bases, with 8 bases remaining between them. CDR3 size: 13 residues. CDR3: CATSSVGSDTQYF. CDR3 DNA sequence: TGTGCCACCAGCAGCGTAGGGTCAGATACGCAGTATTTT. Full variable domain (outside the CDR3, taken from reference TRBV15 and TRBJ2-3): DAMVIQNPRYQVTQFGKPVTLSCSQTLNHNVMYWYQQKSSQAPKLLFHYYDKDFNNEADTPDNFQSRRPNTSFCFLDIRSPGLGDTAMYLCATSSVGSDTQYFGPGTRLTVL.

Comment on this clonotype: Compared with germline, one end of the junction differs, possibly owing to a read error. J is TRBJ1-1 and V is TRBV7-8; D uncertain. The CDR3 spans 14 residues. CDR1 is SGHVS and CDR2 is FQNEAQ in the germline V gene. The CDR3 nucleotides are TGCGCCAGCAGCGATTACGATATCCAGACTTTTGCTCCCTTT. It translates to CASSDYDIQTFAPF. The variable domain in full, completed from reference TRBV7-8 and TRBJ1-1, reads GAGVSQSPRYKVAKRGQDVALRCDPISGHVSLFWYQQALGQGPEFLTYFQNEAQLDKSGLPSDRFFAERPEGSVSTLKIQRTQQEDSAVYLCASSDYDIQTFAPFGQGTRLTVV.

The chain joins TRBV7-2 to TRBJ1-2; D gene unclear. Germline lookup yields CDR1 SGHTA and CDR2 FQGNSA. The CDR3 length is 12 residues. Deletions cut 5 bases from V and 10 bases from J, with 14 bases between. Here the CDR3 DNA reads TGTGCCAGCAGCCCCGCCTCACGGCCCTACACCTTC. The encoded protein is CASSPASRPYTF.

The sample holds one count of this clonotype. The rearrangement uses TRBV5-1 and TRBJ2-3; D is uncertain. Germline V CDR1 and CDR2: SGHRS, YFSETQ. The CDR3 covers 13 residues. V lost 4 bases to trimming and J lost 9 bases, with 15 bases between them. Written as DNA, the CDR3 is TGCGCCAGCAGCCCGGTTGAAAGAGAAACGCAGTATTTT. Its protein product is CASSPVERETQYF.

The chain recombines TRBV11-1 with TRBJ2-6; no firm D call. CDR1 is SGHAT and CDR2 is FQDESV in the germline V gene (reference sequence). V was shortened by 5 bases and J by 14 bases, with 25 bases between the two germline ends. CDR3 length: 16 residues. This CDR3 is CASSLATRDPALLLTF. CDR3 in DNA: TGTGCCAGCAGCCTGGCGACAAGAGACCCGGCCCTTCTCCTGACTTTC.

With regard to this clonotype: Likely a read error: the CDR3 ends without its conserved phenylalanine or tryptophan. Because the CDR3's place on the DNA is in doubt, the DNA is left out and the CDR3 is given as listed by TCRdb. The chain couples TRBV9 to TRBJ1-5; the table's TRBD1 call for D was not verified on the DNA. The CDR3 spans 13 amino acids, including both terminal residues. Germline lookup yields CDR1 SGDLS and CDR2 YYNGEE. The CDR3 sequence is CASSQGVSQNQHL.

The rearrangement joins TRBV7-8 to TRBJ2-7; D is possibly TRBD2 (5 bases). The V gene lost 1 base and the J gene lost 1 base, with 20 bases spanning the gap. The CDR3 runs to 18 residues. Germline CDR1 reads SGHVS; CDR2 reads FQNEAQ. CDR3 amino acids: CASSLDPDGKALSYEQYV. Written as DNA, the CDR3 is TGTGCCAGCAGCTTAGATCCAGACGGGAAAGCTCTTTCCTACGAGCAGTACGTC.

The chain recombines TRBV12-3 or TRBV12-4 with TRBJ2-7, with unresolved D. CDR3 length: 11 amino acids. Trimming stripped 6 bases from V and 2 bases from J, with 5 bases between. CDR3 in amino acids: CASRLAYEQYF. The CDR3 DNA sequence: TGTGCCAGCAGGCTCGCCTACGAGCAGTACTTC.

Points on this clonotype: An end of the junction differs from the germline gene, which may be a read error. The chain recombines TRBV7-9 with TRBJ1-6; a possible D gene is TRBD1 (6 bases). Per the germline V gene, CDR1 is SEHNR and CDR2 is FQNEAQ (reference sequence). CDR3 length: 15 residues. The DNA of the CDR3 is TGTGCCAGCAGCTTAAACAGGGCGGGACATTTTCCCCGCCACTTT. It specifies CASSLNRAGHFPRHF.

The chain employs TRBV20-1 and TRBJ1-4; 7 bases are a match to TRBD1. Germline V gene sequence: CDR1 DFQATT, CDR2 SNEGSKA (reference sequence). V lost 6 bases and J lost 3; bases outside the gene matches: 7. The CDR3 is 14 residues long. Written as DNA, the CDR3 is TGCAGTGCAGGGCAGGGGACAGCTAATGAAAAACTGTTTTTT. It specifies CSAGQGTANEKLFF.

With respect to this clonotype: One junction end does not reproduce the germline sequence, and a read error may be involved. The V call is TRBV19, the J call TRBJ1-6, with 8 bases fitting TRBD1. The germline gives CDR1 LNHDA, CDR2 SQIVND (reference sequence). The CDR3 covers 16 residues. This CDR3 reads CASSRTGMAENSPLHF. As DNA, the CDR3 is TGCGCCAGCAGCCGGACAGGGATGGCGGAAAATTCACCCCTCCACTTT.

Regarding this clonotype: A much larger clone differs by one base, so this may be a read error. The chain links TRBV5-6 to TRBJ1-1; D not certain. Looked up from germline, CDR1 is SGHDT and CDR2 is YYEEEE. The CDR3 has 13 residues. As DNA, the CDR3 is TGTGTCAGCAGCTTCGGGCGATACACTGAAGCTTTCTTT. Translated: CVSSFGRYTEAFF.

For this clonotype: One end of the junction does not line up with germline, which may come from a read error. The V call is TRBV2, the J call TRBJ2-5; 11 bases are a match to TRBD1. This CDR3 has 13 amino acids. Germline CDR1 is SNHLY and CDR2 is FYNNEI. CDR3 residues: CATGQGARETQYF. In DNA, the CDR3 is TGTGCCACCGGACAGGGGGCTAGGGAGACGCAGTATTTC.

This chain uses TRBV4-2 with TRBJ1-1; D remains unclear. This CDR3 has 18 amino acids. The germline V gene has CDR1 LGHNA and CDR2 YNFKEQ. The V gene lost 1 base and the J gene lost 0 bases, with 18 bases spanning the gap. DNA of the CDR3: TGTGCCAGCAGCCAAGTGACGGGAGCGGGCCCTTTGAACACTGAAGCTTTCTTT. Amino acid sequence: CASSQVTGAGPLNTEAFF.

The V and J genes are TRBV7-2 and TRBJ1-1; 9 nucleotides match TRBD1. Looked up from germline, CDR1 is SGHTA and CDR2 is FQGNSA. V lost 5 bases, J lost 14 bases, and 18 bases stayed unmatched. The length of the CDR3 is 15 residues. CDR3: CASSPETGGRNEQFF. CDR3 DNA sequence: TGTGCCAGCAGCCCGGAGACAGGGGGAAGGAATGAGCAGTTCTTT.

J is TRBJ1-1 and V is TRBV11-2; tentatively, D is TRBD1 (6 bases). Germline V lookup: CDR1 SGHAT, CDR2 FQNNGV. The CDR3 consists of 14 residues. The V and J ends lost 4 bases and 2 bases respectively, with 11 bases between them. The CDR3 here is CASSSRTDNTEAFF. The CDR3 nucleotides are TGTGCCAGCAGCTCCCGGACAGACAACACTGAAGCTTTCTTT.

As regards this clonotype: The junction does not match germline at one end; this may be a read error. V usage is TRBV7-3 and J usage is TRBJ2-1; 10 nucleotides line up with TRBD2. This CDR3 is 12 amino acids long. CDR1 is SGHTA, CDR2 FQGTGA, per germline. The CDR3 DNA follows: TGTGCCAGCAGTGAACTAGCGGGAAGTCTGTCCTTC. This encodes CASSELAGSLSF.

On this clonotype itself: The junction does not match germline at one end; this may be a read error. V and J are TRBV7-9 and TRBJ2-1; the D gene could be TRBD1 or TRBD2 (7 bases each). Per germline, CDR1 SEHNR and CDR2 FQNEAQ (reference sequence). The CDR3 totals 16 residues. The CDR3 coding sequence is TGCGCCAGCAGCTTTCGGACAGGCGGCGGGAGCGATACGCAGTTCTTC. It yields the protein CASSFRTGGGSDTQFF.

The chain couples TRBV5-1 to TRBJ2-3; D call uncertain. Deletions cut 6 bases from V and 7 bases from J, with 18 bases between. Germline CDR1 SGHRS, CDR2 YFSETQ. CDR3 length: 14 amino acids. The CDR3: CASTSPYLLNTQYF. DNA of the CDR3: TGCGCCAGCACATCTCCCTATTTACTGAATACGCAGTATTTT.

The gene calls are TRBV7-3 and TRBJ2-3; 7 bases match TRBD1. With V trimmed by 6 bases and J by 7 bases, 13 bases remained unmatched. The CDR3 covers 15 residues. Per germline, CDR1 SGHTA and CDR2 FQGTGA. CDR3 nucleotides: TGTGCCAGCAGTGTAGGGGGACAGTGGAGAAATACGCAGTATTTT. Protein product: CASSVGGQWRNTQYF. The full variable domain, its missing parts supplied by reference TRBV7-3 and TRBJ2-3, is GAGVSQTPSNKVTEKGKYVELRCDPISGHTALYWYRQSLGQGPEFLIYFQGTGAADDSGLPNDRFFAVRPEGSVSTLKIQRTERGDSAVYLCASSVGGQWRNTQYFGPGTRLTVL.

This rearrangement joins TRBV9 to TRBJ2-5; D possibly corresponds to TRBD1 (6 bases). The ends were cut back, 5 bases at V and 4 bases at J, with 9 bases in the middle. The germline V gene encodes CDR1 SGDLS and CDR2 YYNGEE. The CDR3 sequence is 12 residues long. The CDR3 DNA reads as TGTGCCAGCAGGGGGGCGACAGAGACCCAGTACTTC. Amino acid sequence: CASRGATETQYF. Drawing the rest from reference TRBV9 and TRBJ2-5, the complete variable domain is DSGVTQTPKHLITATGQRVTLRCSPRSGDLSVYWYQQSLDQGLQFLIQYYNGEERAKGNILERFSAQQFPDLHSELNLSSLELGDSALYFCASRGATETQYFGPGTRLLVL.

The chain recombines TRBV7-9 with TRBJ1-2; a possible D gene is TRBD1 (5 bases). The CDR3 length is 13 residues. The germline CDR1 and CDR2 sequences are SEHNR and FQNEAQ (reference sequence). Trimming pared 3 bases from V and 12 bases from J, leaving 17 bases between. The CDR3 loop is CASSFGHRNTDTF. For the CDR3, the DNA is TGTGCCAGCAGCTTTGGGCACAGGAACACTGACACCTTC.

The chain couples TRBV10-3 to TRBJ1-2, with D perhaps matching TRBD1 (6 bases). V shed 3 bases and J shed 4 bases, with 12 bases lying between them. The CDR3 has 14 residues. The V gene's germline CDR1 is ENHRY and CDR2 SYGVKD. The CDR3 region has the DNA TGTGCCATCAGTGACCGGGACACGATCTATGGCTACACCTTC. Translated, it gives CAISDRDTIYGYTF.

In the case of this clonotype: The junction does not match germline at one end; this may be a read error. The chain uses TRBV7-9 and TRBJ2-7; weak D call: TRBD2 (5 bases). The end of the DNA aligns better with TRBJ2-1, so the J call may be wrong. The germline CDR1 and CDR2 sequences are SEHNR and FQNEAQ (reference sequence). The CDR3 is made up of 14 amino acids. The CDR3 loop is CASSLRAAALEQFF. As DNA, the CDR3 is TGCGCCAGCAGCTTGCGTGCAGCGGCGCTCGAGCAGTTCTTC.

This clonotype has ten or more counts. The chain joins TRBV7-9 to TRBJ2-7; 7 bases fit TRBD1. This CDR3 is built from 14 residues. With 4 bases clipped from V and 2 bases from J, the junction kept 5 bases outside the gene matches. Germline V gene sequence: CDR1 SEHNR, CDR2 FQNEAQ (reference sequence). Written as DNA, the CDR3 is TGTGCCAGCAGCTCGACAGGGACCCCCTACGAGCAGTACTTC. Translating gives CASSSTGTPYEQYF.

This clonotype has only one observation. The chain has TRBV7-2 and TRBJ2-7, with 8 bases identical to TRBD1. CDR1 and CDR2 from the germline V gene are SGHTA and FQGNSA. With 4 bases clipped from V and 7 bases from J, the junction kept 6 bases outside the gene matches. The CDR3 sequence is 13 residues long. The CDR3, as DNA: TGTGCCAGCAGCTCAAGGACAGGGCGGGAGCAGTACTTC. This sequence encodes CASSSRTGREQYF.

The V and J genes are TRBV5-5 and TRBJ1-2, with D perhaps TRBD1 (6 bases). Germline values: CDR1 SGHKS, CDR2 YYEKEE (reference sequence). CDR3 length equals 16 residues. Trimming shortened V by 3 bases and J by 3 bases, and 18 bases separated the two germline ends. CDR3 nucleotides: TGTGCCAGCAGCTCACAGAGCAGGGGCTTGGACTATGGCTACACCTTC. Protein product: CASSSQSRGLDYGYTF.

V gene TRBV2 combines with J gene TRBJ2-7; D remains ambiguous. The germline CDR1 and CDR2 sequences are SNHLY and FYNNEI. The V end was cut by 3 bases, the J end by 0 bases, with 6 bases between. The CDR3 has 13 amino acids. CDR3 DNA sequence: TGTGCCAGCAGTGATTGGCACTCCTACGAGCAGTACTTC. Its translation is CASSDWHSYEQYF. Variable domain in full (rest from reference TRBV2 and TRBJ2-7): EPEVTQTPSHQVTQMGQEVILRCVPISNHLYFYWYRQILGQKVEFLVSFYNNEISEKSEIFDDQFSVERPDGSNFTLKIRSTKLEDSAMYFCASSDWHSYEQYFGPGTRLTVT.

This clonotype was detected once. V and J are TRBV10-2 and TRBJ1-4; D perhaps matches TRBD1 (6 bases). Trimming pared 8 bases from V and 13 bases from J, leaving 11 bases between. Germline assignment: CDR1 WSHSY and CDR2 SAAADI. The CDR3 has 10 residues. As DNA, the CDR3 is TGCGCCAGCGGAGAGGGGGGACTGTTTTTT. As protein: CASGEGGLFF.

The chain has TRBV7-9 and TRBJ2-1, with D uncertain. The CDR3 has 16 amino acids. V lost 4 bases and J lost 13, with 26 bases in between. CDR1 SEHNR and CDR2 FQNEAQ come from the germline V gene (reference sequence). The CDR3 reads CASSSPSQNIGHTQFF. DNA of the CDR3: TGTGCCAGCAGCTCACCTTCCCAGAACATTGGCCACACCCAGTTCTTC.